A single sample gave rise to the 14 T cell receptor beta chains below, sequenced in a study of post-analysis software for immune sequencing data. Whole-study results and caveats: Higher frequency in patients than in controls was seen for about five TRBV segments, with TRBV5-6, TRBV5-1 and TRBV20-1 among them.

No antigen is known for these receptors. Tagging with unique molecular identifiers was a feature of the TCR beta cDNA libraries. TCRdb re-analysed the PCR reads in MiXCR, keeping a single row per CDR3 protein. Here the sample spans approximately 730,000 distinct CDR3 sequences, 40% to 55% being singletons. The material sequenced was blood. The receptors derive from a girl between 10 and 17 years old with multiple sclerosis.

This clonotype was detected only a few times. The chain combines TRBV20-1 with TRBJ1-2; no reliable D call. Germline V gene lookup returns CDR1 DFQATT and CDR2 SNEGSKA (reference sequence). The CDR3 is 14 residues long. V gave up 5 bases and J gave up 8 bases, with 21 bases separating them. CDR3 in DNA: TGCAGTGCTTCGGGAGTCTTCGACCTCCCGGGCTACACCTTC. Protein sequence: CSASGVFDLPGYTF.

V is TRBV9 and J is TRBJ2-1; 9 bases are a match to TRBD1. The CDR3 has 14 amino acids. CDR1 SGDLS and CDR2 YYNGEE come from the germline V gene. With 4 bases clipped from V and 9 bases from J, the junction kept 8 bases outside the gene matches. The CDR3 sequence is CASSRTGAKGEQFF. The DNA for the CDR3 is TGTGCCAGCAGCAGGACAGGGGCGAAAGGTGAGCAGTTCTTC.

The DNA for the CDR3 is TGTGCCTGGAGTGTCCGCAGGACTAGCGGGAGTGGGACTCGGGGCAAGCAGTACTTC. Protein: CAWSVRRTSGSGTRGKQYF. J is TRBJ2-5 and V is TRBV30, with TRBD2 identical over 13 bases. The V and J ends lost 0 bases and 11 bases, in that order; junction bases with no gene match: 21. Germline V lookup: CDR1 GTSNPN, CDR2 SVGIG (reference sequence). The CDR3 runs to 19 residues.

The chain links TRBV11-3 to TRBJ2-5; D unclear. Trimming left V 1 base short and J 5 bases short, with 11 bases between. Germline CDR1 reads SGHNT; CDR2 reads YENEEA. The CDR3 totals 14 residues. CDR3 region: CASSLARASETQYF. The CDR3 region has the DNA TGTGCCAGCAGCTTAGCTAGGGCTTCGGAGACCCAGTACTTC.

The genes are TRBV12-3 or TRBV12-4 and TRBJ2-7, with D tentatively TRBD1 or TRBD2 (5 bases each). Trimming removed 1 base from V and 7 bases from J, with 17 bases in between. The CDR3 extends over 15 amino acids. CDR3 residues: CASSLGDPSLREQYF. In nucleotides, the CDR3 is TGTGCCAGCAGTTTAGGGGACCCTTCGTTACGGGAGCAGTACTTC.

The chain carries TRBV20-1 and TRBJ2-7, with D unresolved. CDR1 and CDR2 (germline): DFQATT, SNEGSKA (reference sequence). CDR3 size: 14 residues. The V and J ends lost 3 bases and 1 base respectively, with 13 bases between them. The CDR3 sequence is CSASLAVGSYEQYF. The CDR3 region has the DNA TGCAGTGCTAGCCTGGCTGTTGGTTCCTACGAGCAGTACTTC.

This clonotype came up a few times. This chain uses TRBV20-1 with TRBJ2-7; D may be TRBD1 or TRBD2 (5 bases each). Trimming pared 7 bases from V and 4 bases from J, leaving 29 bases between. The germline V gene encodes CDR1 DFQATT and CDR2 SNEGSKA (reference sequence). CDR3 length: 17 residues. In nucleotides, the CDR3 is TGCAGTGGGGGGATGATTGGGGCGACCCACTTTGGGTACGAGCAGTACTTC. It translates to CSGGMIGATHFGYEQYF.

CDR3 protein: CASSFDLSTDTQYF. The DNA of the CDR3 is TGTGCCAGCAGCTTCGACCTGAGCACAGATACGCAGTATTTT. The chain links TRBV7-2 to TRBJ2-3, with D unresolved. Germline CDR1 reads SGHTA; CDR2 reads FQGNSA. The CDR3 sequence is 14 residues long. V was clipped by 3 bases and J by 0 bases, with 7 bases between them.

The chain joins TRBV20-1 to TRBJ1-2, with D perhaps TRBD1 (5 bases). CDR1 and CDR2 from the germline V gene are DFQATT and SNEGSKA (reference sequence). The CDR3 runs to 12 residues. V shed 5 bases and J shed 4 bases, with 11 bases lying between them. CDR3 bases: TGCAGTGCTCGGGACCGATCCTATGGCTACACCTTC. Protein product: CSARDRSYGYTF.

CDR3 DNA sequence: TGCGCCAGCAGCTTGGCCCAGGTGGACGGGTCGGATACGCAGTATTTT. Its translation is CASSLAQVDGSDTQYF. The chain recombines TRBV5-1 with TRBJ2-3; D is uncertain. Per germline, CDR1 SGHRS and CDR2 YFSETQ. The CDR3 length is 16 residues. V was trimmed by 0 bases and J by 6 bases, leaving 17 bases between them.

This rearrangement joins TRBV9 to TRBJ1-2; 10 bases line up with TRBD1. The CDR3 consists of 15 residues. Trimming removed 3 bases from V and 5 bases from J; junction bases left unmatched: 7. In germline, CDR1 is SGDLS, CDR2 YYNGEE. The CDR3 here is CASSAAGQGVYGYTF. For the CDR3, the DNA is TGTGCCAGCAGCGCTGCCGGACAGGGGGTTTATGGCTACACCTTC.

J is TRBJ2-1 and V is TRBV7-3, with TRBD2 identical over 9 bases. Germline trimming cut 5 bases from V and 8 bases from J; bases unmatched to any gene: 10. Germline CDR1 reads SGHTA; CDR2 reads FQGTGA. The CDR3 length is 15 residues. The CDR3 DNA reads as TGTGCCAGCAGCCCCCAGGGACTAGCTAGAGATGAGCAGTTCTTC. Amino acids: CASSPQGLARDEQFF.

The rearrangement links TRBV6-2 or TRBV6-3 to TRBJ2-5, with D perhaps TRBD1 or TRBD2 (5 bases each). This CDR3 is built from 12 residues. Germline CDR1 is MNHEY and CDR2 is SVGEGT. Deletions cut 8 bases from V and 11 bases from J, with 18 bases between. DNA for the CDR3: TGTGCCAGCTCGCAGGGTGTCTGGGAGCAGTACTTC. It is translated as CASSQGVWEQYF.

CDR3 bases: TGTGCCAGCAGCTTAGCTAATGGCGTCGCCCGAAGCTCCTATAATTCACCCCTCCACTTT. Its translation is CASSLANGVARSSYNSPLHF. The V call is TRBV7-2, the J call TRBJ1-6, with D unclear. Trimming left V 0 bases short and J 0 bases short, with 18 bases between. Germline V gives CDR1 SGHTA, CDR2 FQGNSA. There are 20 residues in the CDR3.